These 29 T cell receptor beta chains were sequenced from one sample in a study of blood T cell repertoires in COVID-19. Generated by immunoSEQ multiplex PCR, the TCRdb table keeps only in-frame clones and is missing some. The table shows some 130,000 clones, with approximately 90% occurring only once. The sample consisted of peripheral blood. The receptors were gathered from a man between 50 and 59 years old with acute or convalescent COVID-19.

The chain combines TRBV7-9 with TRBJ1-6, with TRBD1 identical over 9 bases. The junction had 9 bases not matched to a gene; V was cut back by 4 bases and J by 5 bases. The CDR3 is 17 amino acids. Germline CDR1 reads SEHNR; CDR2 reads FQNEAQ (reference sequence). The CDR3 is CASSSNWWTGDNSPLHF. As DNA, the CDR3 is TGTGCCAGCAGCTCCAATTGGTGGACAGGGGATAATTCACCCCTCCACTTT.

The rearrangement links TRBV10-2 to TRBJ2-7, with TRBD2 identical over 10 bases. The CDR3 extends over 13 amino acids. V was pared by 7 bases and J by 2 bases, with 2 bases of the junction left unmatched. Germline V gives CDR1 WSHSY, CDR2 SAAADI. CDR3 protein: CASKLAGAYEQYF. CDR3 in DNA: TGCGCCAGCAAGCTAGCGGGAGCCTACGAGCAGTACTTC.

V usage is TRBV10-3 and J usage is TRBJ2-3, with TRBD1 identical over 7 bases. CDR3 length equals 16 residues. CDR1 and CDR2 from the germline V gene are ENHRY and SYGVKD. With V trimmed by 3 bases and J by 0 bases, 6 bases remained unmatched. The CDR3 reads CAISDPGTASTDTQYF. In DNA, the CDR3 is TGTGCCATCAGTGACCCCGGGACAGCTAGCACAGATACGCAGTATTTT.

The chain combines TRBV2 with TRBJ1-4; the match to TRBD1 covers 7 bases. Germline-derived CDR1 and CDR2 are SNHLY and FYNNEI. The CDR3 has 15 amino acids. V shed 10 bases, J shed 3 bases, and the junction held 11 bases outside the gene matches. The CDR3 nucleotides are TGTGCCACCACCAGCGACAGGGCGGCTAATGAAAAACTGTTTTTT. Amino acid sequence: CATTSDRAANEKLFF.

In this sample, this clone turned up a few times. The chain is built from TRBV5-4 and TRBJ1-6, with D maybe TRBD1 (6 bases). Germline-derived CDR1 and CDR2 are SGHNT and YYREEE (reference sequence). CDR3 length: 15 amino acids. Trimming left V 4 bases short and J 9 bases short, with 17 bases between. The CDR3 loop reads CASSHQGSASSPLHF. The CDR3 DNA reads as TGTGCCAGCAGCCACCAGGGGAGTGCTAGTTCACCCCTCCACTTT. Supplemented by reference TRBV5-4 and TRBJ1-6, the full variable domain reads ETGVTQSPTHLIKTRGQQVTLRCSSQSGHNTVSWYQQALGQGPQFIFQYYREEENGRGNFPPRFSGLQFPNYSSELNVNALELDDSALYLCASSHQGSASSPLHFGNGTRLTVT.

J is TRBJ2-1 and V is TRBV28; D might be TRBD1 (5 bases). This CDR3 is built from 17 residues. From germline, CDR1 is MDHEN and CDR2 SYDVKM. V lost 4 bases and J lost 4, with 20 bases in between. CDR3: CASSSYPRGARYNEQFF. CDR3 DNA sequence: TGTGCCAGCAGTTCTTACCCGCGTGGGGCCCGTTACAATGAGCAGTTCTTC.

The chain uses TRBV18 and TRBJ1-1; D is unclear. Germline loops: CDR1 KGHSH, CDR2 LQKENI. Deletions cut 6 bases from V and 4 bases from J, with 15 bases between. The CDR3 spans 14 residues. The CDR3 nucleotides read TGTGCCAGCTCTTGGACCCGGGAGGGCACTGAAGCTTTCTTT. Protein product: CASSWTREGTEAFF.

A single count supports this clone. The chain carries TRBV19 and TRBJ1-2; D is unclear. The CDR3 sequence is 13 residues long. Germline-derived CDR1 and CDR2 are LNHDA and SQIVND (reference sequence). V lost 6 bases, J lost 7 bases, and 15 bases lay in between. CDR3 in DNA: TGTGCCAGTAGCAACGCCGGGAAGGCTGGCTACACCTTC. Encoded protein: CASSNAGKAGYTF.

The chain carries TRBV6-5 and TRBJ2-1; 8 nucleotides match TRBD2. The CDR3 extends over 15 amino acids. Germline-derived CDR1 and CDR2 are MNHEY and SVGAGI. V shed 6 bases and J 8 bases; nucleotides not matched to a gene: 12. CDR3: CASRSGLASRHEQFF. The CDR3 region has the DNA TGTGCCAGCAGGTCCGGACTAGCTTCCCGCCATGAGCAGTTCTTC.

J is TRBJ2-1 and V is TRBV27; 7 bases map to TRBD1. V dropped 0 bases and J dropped 4; count of bases not matched to a gene: 6. The CDR3 totals 16 residues. Germline assignment: CDR1 MNHEY and CDR2 SMNVEV (reference sequence). The CDR3 sequence: CASSLSIGTVYNEQFF. In DNA, the CDR3 is TGTGCCAGCAGTTTATCGATCGGGACAGTTTACAATGAGCAGTTCTTC.

This clone has more than one count but fewer than ten. CDR3 loop: CASTDSDTQYF. The CDR3 region has the DNA TGTGCCAGCACTGACTCAGATACGCAGTATTTT. The chain links TRBV28 to TRBJ2-3; D ambiguous. Per germline, CDR1 MDHEN and CDR2 SYDVKM. The CDR3 contains 11 residues. V shed 7 bases and J shed 4 bases, with 6 bases lying between them.

The chain combines TRBV10-2 with TRBJ2-5; 9 bases align to TRBD2. Germline assignment: CDR1 WSHSY and CDR2 SAAADI. V shed 7 bases, J shed 7 bases, and the junction held 7 bases outside the gene matches. CDR3 length: 13 amino acids. In DNA form, the CDR3 reads TGCGCCAGCATGACTAGCGGCCGTGGGACCCAGTACTTC. Amino acid sequence: CASMTSGRGTQYF.

V and J are TRBV29-1 and TRBJ1-1; a possible D gene is TRBD1 (5 bases). In germline, CDR1 is SQVTM, CDR2 ANQGSEA. With 8 bases removed from V and 6 bases from J, the gap between germline ends came to 16 bases. The length of the CDR3 is 12 residues. The CDR3 spells CSSRRGMSEAFF. The CDR3 DNA follows: TGCAGCTCCCGACGGGGGATGTCTGAAGCTTTCTTT.

This clone was counted only a few times. This chain uses TRBV7-9 with TRBJ2-7; D not resolved. Looked up from germline, CDR1 is SEHNR and CDR2 is FQNEAQ (reference sequence). V gave up 5 bases and J gave up 3 bases, with 11 bases separating them. The CDR3 sequence is 13 residues long. This CDR3 is CASSNPSGYEQYF. In DNA, the CDR3 is TGTGCCAGCAGCAACCCGTCCGGCTACGAGCAGTACTTC.

There are a few counts of this clone. The V call is TRBV21-1, the J call TRBJ1-1; TRBD1 is the table's D call and was not checked against the DNA. TRBV21-1 is classified as a pseudogene. The CDR3 has 12 amino acids. This chain's CDR3 is CANPGGDTEAFF. In DNA, the CDR3 is TGTGCCAACCCAGGGGGCGACACTGAAGCTTTCTTT.

The chain has TRBV7-9 and TRBJ1-5; the D is unclear. This CDR3 is 16 amino acids long. Looked up from germline, CDR1 is SEHNR and CDR2 is FQNEAQ (reference sequence). V was trimmed by 0 bases and J by 10 bases, leaving 19 bases between them. CDR3 sequence reads: CASSLAETGRGDPQHF. The CDR3 nucleotides are TGTGCCAGCAGCTTAGCTGAAACGGGCCGGGGAGATCCCCAGCATTTT.

This rearrangement joins TRBV28 to TRBJ1-4; D perhaps matches TRBD1 (6 bases). Trimming removed 7 bases at V and 0 bases at J, with 15 bases between. Germline V CDR1 and CDR2: MDHEN, SYDVKM. The CDR3 is made up of 16 amino acids. The CDR3 region has the DNA TGTGCCAGCACCCCGGACAGATGGCCAACTAATGAAAAACTGTTTTTT. This sequence encodes CASTPDRWPTNEKLFF.

The chain is built from TRBV9 and TRBJ1-1; no firm D call. Looked up from germline, CDR1 is SGDLS and CDR2 is YYNGEE. The ends were cut back, 2 bases at V and 1 base at J, with 6 bases in the middle. CDR3 length: 13 residues. As DNA, the CDR3 is TGTGCCAGCAGCGTCTCCAGGAACACTGAAGCTTTCTTT. Translated: CASSVSRNTEAFF.

V is TRBV27 and J is TRBJ1-4; maybe TRBD1 (5 bases). Trimming cost V 11 bases and J 7 bases, with 20 bases left between them. Germline CDR1 reads MNHEY; CDR2 reads SMNVEV (reference sequence). CDR3 length equals 14 residues. CDR3 region: CAAGDKALVEKLFF. CDR3 nucleotides: TGTGCCGCGGGGGATAAGGCCCTAGTTGAAAAACTGTTTTTT.

This clone has only a few counts. V is TRBV7-2 and J is TRBJ1-1; 8 nucleotides match TRBD1. With V trimmed by 4 bases and J by 3 bases, 1 base remained unmatched. The length of the CDR3 is 13 residues. The germline gives CDR1 SGHTA, CDR2 FQGNSA. CDR3 nucleotide sequence: TGTGCCAGCAGCTCGGGACAGGACACTGAAGCTTTCTTT. Protein: CASSSGQDTEAFF.

As DNA, the CDR3 is TGTGCCAGCAGCTTGGGCAGGGTCGGGACTGAAGCTTTCTTT. Protein sequence: CASSLGRVGTEAFF. The rearrangement uses TRBV7-3 and TRBJ1-1, with TRBD1 as a possible D gene (5 bases). The V and J ends lost 3 bases and 5 bases respectively, with 13 bases between them. This CDR3 spans 14 amino acids. From germline, CDR1 is SGHTA and CDR2 FQGTGA.

This clone came up once. The chain is built from TRBV5-8 and TRBJ1-5, with 9 bases that match TRBD1. This CDR3 region has 16 residues. The V and J ends lost 7 bases and 7 bases, in that order; junction bases with no gene match: 15. Germline values: CDR1 SGHTS, CDR2 YDEGEE. Here the CDR3 reads CASAEGTGKGEQPQHF. CDR3 DNA: TGTGCCAGCGCGGAGGGGACAGGGAAGGGGGAACAGCCCCAGCATTTT.

The chain employs TRBV11-2 and TRBJ2-1; D is possibly TRBD2 (5 bases). The CDR3 contains 13 residues. The germline CDR1 and CDR2 sequences are SGHAT and FQNNGV. V lost 3 bases and J lost 5, with 8 bases in between. The CDR3 nucleotides read TGTGCCAGCAGCTTGGCCGGGAACAATGAGCAGTTCTTC. It encodes CASSLAGNNEQFF.

The chain links TRBV5-1 to TRBJ1-1; 7 nucleotides align to TRBD1. CDR1 is SGHRS, CDR2 YFSETQ, per germline. This CDR3 contains 16 residues. Unmatched junction bases numbered 9, after V lost 3 bases and J lost 1 base. CDR3 coding DNA: TGCGCCAGCAGCTATGGACAGGAAGGGCGGAACACTGAAGCTTTCTTT. Translation: CASSYGQEGRNTEAFF.

The count of this clone is one. This chain uses TRBV6-6 with TRBJ2-5; TRBD1 aligns across 8 bases. Looked up from germline, CDR1 is MNHNY and CDR2 is SVGAGI (reference sequence). Losses at the gene ends were 8 bases for V and 1 base for J; bases not matched to a gene: 6. The CDR3 covers 14 residues. DNA of the CDR3: TGTGCCAGCTTGGACAGGGCTACCCAAGAGACCCAGTACTTC. It encodes CASLDRATQETQYF.

The rearrangement joins TRBV5-4 to TRBJ1-2; 7 bases match TRBD1. The CDR3 has 13 residues. Germline-derived CDR1 and CDR2 are SGHNT and YYREEE (reference sequence). The V segment lost 0 bases and the J segment 7 bases; nucleotides outside the gene matches: 3. The CDR3 DNA reads TGTGCCAGCAGCTTGGGGGGACAGTCTGGCTACACCTTC. The encoded protein is CASSLGGQSGYTF.

The V gene is TRBV18, the J gene TRBJ1-1, with 9 bases identical to TRBD1. The J segment lost 4 bases and the V segment lost 4 bases, leaving 10 bases of the junction unmatched. Germline V CDR1 and CDR2: KGHSH, LQKENI. The CDR3 contains 16 residues. The chain's CDR3 is CASSLKQGAIGTEAFF. DNA of the CDR3: TGTGCCAGCTCACTGAAACAGGGGGCGATTGGCACTGAAGCTTTCTTT.

This chain's CDR3 is CASSYYYSYGYTF. The CDR3 region has the DNA TGTGCCAGCAGCTACTACTACTCCTATGGCTACACCTTC. The rearrangement joins TRBV5-5 to TRBJ1-2; D not certain. Germline assignment: CDR1 SGHKS and CDR2 YYEKEE (reference sequence). V was pared by 3 bases and J by 4 bases, with 10 bases between. The CDR3 length is 13 residues. The full variable domain, rest sourced from reference TRBV5-5 and TRBJ1-2, is DAGVTQSPTHLIKTRGQQVTLRCSPISGHKSVSWYQQVLGQGPQFIFQYYEKEERGRGNFPDRFSARQFPNYSSELNVNALLLGDSALYLCASSYYYSYGYTFGSGTRLTVV.

V and J are TRBV7-9 and TRBJ1-3, with D possibly matching TRBD1 (5 bases). V lost 4 bases, J lost 0 bases, and 10 bases lay in between. Per germline, CDR1 SEHNR and CDR2 FQNEAQ (reference sequence). The CDR3 runs 15 residues. The CDR3 DNA reads TGTGCCAGCAGCTCAGGGTCCTACTCTGGAAACACCATATATTTT. Amino acid sequence: CASSSGSYSGNTIYF.